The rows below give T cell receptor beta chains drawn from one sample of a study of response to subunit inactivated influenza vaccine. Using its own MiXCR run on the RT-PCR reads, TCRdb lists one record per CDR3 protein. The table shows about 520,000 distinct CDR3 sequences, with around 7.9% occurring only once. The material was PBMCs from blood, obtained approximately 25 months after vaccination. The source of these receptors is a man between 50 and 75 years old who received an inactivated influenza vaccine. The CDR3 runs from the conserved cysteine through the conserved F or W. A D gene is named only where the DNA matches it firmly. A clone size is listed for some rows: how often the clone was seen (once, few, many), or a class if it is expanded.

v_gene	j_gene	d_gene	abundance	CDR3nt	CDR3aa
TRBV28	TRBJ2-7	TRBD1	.	TGTGCCAGCAAGCGACAGGGGGCCTCGTTCTACGAGCAGTACTTC	CASKRQGASFYEQYF
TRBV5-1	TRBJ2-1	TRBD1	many	TGCGCCAGCAGCTTAAGCATAGGACAGGCGAACCTCAATGAGCAGTTCTTC	CASSLSIGQANLNEQFF
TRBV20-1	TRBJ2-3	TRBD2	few	TGCAGTGCTATGGGACTAGCGGAGCCCACAGATACGCAGTATTTT	CSAMGLAEPTDTQYF
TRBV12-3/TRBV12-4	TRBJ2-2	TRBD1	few	TGTGCCAGCAGTTTGACAGGGATGGGCACCGGGGAGCTGTTTTTT	CASSLTGMGTGELFF
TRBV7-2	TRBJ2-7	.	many	TGTGCCAGCAGCTTAGGCAGACAGGCCCCCCTCCAGCAGTACTTC	CASSLGRQAPLQQYF
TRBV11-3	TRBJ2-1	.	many	TGTGCCAGCAGTTCGGGGAGCTACAATGAGCAGTTCTTC	CASSSGSYNEQFF
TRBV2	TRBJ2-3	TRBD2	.	TGTGCCAGCAGTGCGGCGGGGGGACCAGATACGCAGTATTTT	CASSAAGGPDTQYF
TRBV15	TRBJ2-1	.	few	TGTGCCACCAGCAGAGATCTGGCGCGGCGGATCAATGAGCAGTTCTTC	CATSRDLARRINEQFF
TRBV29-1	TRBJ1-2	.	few	TGCAGCGCTGGACCGGCGGGAACCGTCTATGGCTACACCTTC	CSAGPAGTVYGYTF
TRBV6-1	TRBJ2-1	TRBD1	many	TGTGCCAGCAGCGTACAGGGGACAGGGATAAATGAGCAGTTCTTC	CASSVQGTGINEQFF
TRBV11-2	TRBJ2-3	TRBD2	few	TGTGCCAGCAGCTTAGTATCTAGCGGGGGCACAGATACGCAGTATTTT	CASSLVSSGGTDTQYF
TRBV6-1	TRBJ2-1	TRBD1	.	TGTGCCAGCAGCCTAGTTGACAGGGGGCGTAATGAGCAGTTCTTC	CASSLVDRGRNEQFF
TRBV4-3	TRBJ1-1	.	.	TGCGCCAGCAGCCAGGACAGCGGTGTCGGCCTCGACACTGAAGCTTTCTTT	CASSQDSGVGLDTEAFF
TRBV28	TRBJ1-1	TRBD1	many	TGTGCCAGCAGTTACCCCTGGACAGGGAGAAACACTGAAGCTTTCTTT	CASSYPWTGRNTEAFF
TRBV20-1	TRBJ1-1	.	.	TGCAGTGCAGGGTTAACAGGCCGGAACACTGAAGCTTTCTTT	CSAGLTGRNTEAFF
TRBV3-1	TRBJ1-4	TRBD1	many	TGTGCCAGCAGCCAAGCAGGGGGCACTGAAAAACTGTTTTTT	CASSQAGGTEKLFF
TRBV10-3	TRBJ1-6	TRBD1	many	TGTGCCATCAGTGAGGGGACAGGGGAGTCACCCCTCCACTTT	CAISEGTGESPLHF
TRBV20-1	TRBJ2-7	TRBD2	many	TGCAGTGCTCCGACTAGCGGGAGGGCCGGGGGCTCCTACGAGCAGTACTTC	CSAPTSGRAGGSYEQYF
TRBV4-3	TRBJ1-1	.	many	TGCGCCAGCAGCCAATTCCCGAACACTGAAGCTTTCTTT	CASSQFPNTEAFF